The 8 T cell receptor beta chains listed next were all sequenced from one sample in a study of T cell responses to AZD1222 COVID-19 vaccine. Clones were sequenced by immunoSEQ multiplex PCR, and TCRdb holds only the in-frame ones, with some missing. The table records about 120,000 clones, about 89% of them present only once. Sequencing used peripheral blood, obtained on day 0 of AZD1222 vaccination. The receptors derive from an adult in good health.

V is TRBV11-2 and J is TRBJ2-7; 11 bases agree with TRBD2. This CDR3 comprises 19 residues. CDR1 and CDR2 from the germline V gene are SGHAT and FQNNGV. V dropped 2 bases and J dropped 0; count of bases not matched to a gene: 12. CDR3 sequence (DNA): TGTGCCAGCAGCTTACGGGCTAGCGGGGGGCCAAGGAGCTCCTACGAGCAGTACTTC. This encodes CASSLRASGGPRSSYEQYF.

This clone has just one count. V is TRBV7-3 and J is TRBJ2-3; unclear D gene. Germline V gene lookup returns CDR1 SGHTA and CDR2 FQGTGA. V lost 5 bases, J lost 1 base, and 10 bases lay in between. The CDR3 loop spans 14 amino acids. This chain's CDR3 is CASSSPGRTDTQYF. The CDR3, as DNA: TGTGCCAGCAGCAGCCCGGGCCGCACAGATACGCAGTATTTT.

The chain has TRBV5-1 and TRBJ1-2; no firm D call. V was trimmed by 0 bases and J by 2 bases, leaving 5 bases between them. CDR1 and CDR2 (germline): SGHRS, YFSETQ. The CDR3 is 13 residues long. The CDR3 DNA sequence: TGCGCCAGCAGCTTGGAACAGAACTATGGCTACACCTTC. It codes for CASSLEQNYGYTF.

Comment on this clone: This same CDR3 is encoded by further DNA sequences in the sample. The chain carries TRBV6-1 and TRBJ1-2; D is undetermined. The CDR3 is 12 amino acids. Deletions cut 3 bases from V and 5 bases from J, with 7 bases between. CDR1 is MNHNS, CDR2 SASEGT, per germline. CDR3 sequence (DNA): TGTGCCAGCAGTGAGGGAGGGTATGGCTACACCTTC. Translating it yields CASSEGGYGYTF.

The chain employs TRBV5-1 and TRBJ2-5; the D is unclear. The CDR3 totals 13 residues. Trimming removed 2 bases from V and 1 base from J, with 6 bases in between. Germline V lookup: CDR1 SGHRS, CDR2 YFSETQ. CDR3 coding DNA: TGCGCCAGCAGCTTTGGGTTCCAAGAGACCCAGTACTTC. Its protein product is CASSFGFQETQYF.

The chain uses TRBV3-1 (or the pseudogene TRBV3-2) and TRBJ1-1; 8 bases line up with TRBD1. The CDR3 consists of 14 residues. Trimming cost V 1 base and J 8 bases; bases outside gene matches: 6. The germline CDR1 and CDR2 sequences are LGHDT and YNNKEL (reference sequence). The CDR3 protein is CASSQVIWDREAFF. For the CDR3, the DNA is TGTGCCAGCAGCCAAGTTATTTGGGACAGGGAAGCTTTCTTT.

This clone has just a few counts. The chain carries TRBV6-5 and TRBJ1-5; no clear D gene. This CDR3 has 15 amino acids. CDR1 MNHEY and CDR2 SVGAGI come from the germline V gene. Trimming took 6 bases from V and 2 from J, leaving 14 bases between them. DNA for the CDR3: TGTGCCAGCAGACCGGAGTTTTGGGGCAATCAGCCCCAGCATTTT. Its translation is CASRPEFWGNQPQHF.

Notes on this clone: The junction shows a germline mismatch at one end, possibly a read error. The chain employs TRBV6-2 or TRBV6-3 and TRBJ1-2; D uncertain. From germline, CDR1 is MNHEY and CDR2 SVGEGT. This CDR3 has 12 amino acids. The CDR3 protein is CASSYTPTVLAF. For the CDR3, the DNA is TGTGCCAGCAGTTACACCCCCACAGTGTTGGCCTTC.